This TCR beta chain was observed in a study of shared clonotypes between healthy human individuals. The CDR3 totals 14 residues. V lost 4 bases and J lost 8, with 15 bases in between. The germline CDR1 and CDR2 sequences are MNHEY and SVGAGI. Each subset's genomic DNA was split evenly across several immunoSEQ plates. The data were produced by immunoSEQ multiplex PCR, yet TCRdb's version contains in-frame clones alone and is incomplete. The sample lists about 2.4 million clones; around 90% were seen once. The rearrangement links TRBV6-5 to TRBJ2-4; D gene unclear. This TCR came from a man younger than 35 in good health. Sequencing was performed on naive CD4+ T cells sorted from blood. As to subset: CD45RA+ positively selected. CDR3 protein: CASSSRTSRDIQYF. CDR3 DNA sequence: TGTGCCAGCAGTTCCCGCACGTCTCGGGACATTCAGTACTTC.